This TCR beta chain was retrieved from a study of blood T cells in healthy people across ages (dated by TCRdb to about 2015). Study-wide context: Template switching captured roughly one uniquely barcoded TCR beta cDNA molecule per two T cells in model experiments. Using deep sequencing normalized with unique cDNA molecular identifiers, the study measured how TCR beta repertoire diversity changes with age. The donors were split into four age groups: young (average 16 years), middle-aged (over 35), aged (roughly 68) and long-lived (roughly 77). Donors of different ages were randomly distributed across sequencing lanes to avoid experimental bias. Using the same blood draw, the study looked at two additional independent replicas of 1 million unique cDNA reads for two donors, one aged 18 to 29 and the other aged 80 or older.

This clonotype has just a few counts. The antigen this receptor binds is unknown. Qualities for individual bases were not recorded, and no much larger clone is one base off. Libraries were made using 5' RACE. Sequencing was carried out with an Illumina HiSeq 2500. A second about 6 to 11 cycle PCR used a sample-barcoded 5' primer and a J-beta primer mix. A unique molecular identifier was introduced onto each TCR beta cDNA molecule by a template-switch 5' adaptor carrying 12 random nucleotides. Each sample yielded at least 2.5 million CDR3-containing paired-end reads. First-strand cDNA was synthesized from all RNA with the Mint cDNA synthesis kit, primed by a TRBC-specific oligonucleotide. After uracil-DNA glycosylase treatment, a first 18-cycle PCR used universal primers M1SS and BC2_uni_R on all cDNA. As for the authors' bioinformatics: For normalization, 1 million high-quality reads were randomly selected from each sample, with every read carrying a distinct molecular identifier. Instead of being binned into consensus sequences, reads with shared molecular identifiers were discarded. MiTCR, run with a Q25 quality threshold and the strictest error-elimination algorithm, handled CDR3 identification, clonotype clustering and error correction. A nonparametric unseen species model with Euler transformation was used to estimate a lower bound on total TCR beta diversity. Starting from the raw public reads, TCRdb applied fastp trimming at Q25, assembled clones with MiXCR and retained in-frame beta chains. Each CDR3 protein appears once, grouped with its most common genes and DNA. Clone size and V and J calls follow TCRdb, not the original study. The sample records about 290,000 distinct CDR3 sequences, 25% to 30% of which are singletons. The ten top clones hold roughly 30% of the sample.

The donors were a few dozen Caucasian individuals from Russia, aged roughly 6 to 100 years, who were systemically healthy. Each donor gave 9.5 to 10 milliliters of peripheral blood, drawn into EDTA-treated Vacutainer tubes. Ficoll-Paque density-gradient centrifugation was used to isolate PBMCs, with at least 6 million obtained per sample. Trizol reagent was used to extract total RNA from the PBMCs, yielding at least 5 micrograms per sample. The percentages of naive CD45RAhigh/CD27high T cells were determined by flow cytometry on a PBMC aliquot from every donor. The research as a whole found: The long-lived group showed more naive CD4+ T cells, fewer expanded clones and increased TCR diversity than the aged group, suggesting age selection. Because profiling used bulk unsorted PBMCs, naive and antigen-experienced compartments could not be compared conclusively. There was a strong correlation between observed TCR beta diversity and the percentage of naive T cells measured by flow cytometry. Observed TCR beta diversity per million T cells fell roughly linearly with age, and a significant reduction was already apparent by age about 38. Total diversity estimates from one million sequenced T cells were considered lower bounds and underestimates. Donor CMV infection status was unknown, potentially confounding age-related changes in expanded clonotypes.

Sequencing was carried out using blood. The TCR was taken from a woman aged 65 to 85 in good health.

The DNA sequence is as follows: TGTGCCAGCAGCGTCCAGGGGGGTATGCGGGTTGAGACCCAGTACTTC. Translated, this gives CASSVQGGMRVETQYF. This sequence uses TRBV7-3 and TRBJ2-5, and possibly TRBD1, on 7 matching bases. There are 16 amino acids in the CDR3, from cysteine to phenylalanine inclusive. Of the read, only the CDR3 DNA is kept; its 48 bases are in frame from base 1. Via the germline V gene, CDR1 is SGHTA and CDR2 FQGTGA. Between the V and J ends, shortened by 5 bases and 5 bases respectively, the junction contains 21 bases.